This is a list of T cell receptor beta chains from one sample in a study of shared clonotypes between healthy human individuals. The protocol was immunoSEQ multiplex PCR, while the TCRdb copy is restricted to in-frame clones and leaves out a portion. The data show 700,000 or so clones, with approximately 79% seen just once and about 1.7% held by the top ten. The sample was memory CD4+ T cells sorted from blood. The source is a woman in her 30s in good health. CDR3s include the opening cysteine and the closing phenylalanine or tryptophan. Each record gives: D gene, clone size, V gene, J gene, CDR3 DNA, CDR3 protein. A D gene is named only where the DNA matches it firmly. Size is stated for part of the rows, as once, few or many counts, or as a class when the clone is expanded.

TRBD1,once,TRBV28,TRBJ2-1,TGTGCCAGCAATAAGGCGGACAGGGGGCAGGAGCAGTTCTTC,CASNKADRGQEQFF
NA,NA,TRBV11-2,TRBJ2-3,TGTGCCAGCAGCCCCGCGAGGACTTCTACCACAGATACGCAGTATTTT,CASSPARTSTTDTQYF
NA,NA,TRBV10-2,TRBJ1-1,TGCGCCAGCAGTGAATTGTCCGGTCAGGGCAGCCTCATGAACACTGAAGCTTTCTTT,CASSELSGQGSLMNTEAFF
TRBD2,NA,TRBV6-5,TRBJ2-7,TGTGCCAGCAGTTCGCTAGCGGGAGCGGGGCAGTACTTC,CASSSLAGAGQYF
NA,many,TRBV19,TRBJ1-6,TGTGCCAGTAGTCAGCAGGGACCTAATTCACCCCTCCACTTT,CASSQQGPNSPLHF
NA,NA,TRBV18,TRBJ1-4,TGTGCCAGCTCACCAGGTTGGGGGTCTAATGAAAAACTGTTTTTT,CASSPGWGSNEKLFF
NA,few,TRBV19,TRBJ2-4,TGTGCCAGTAGTATAAGCCACTCTCTAGCCAAAAACATTCAGTACTTC,CASSISHSLAKNIQYF
NA,NA,TRBV27,TRBJ1-2,TGTGCCAGCAGTCAATTACGGGGGTTAGACTATGGCTACACCTTC,CASSQLRGLDYGYTF
NA,once,TRBV15,TRBJ1-3,TGTGCCACCAGCCCGTTCTCCCCAACATCTGGAAACACCATATATTTT,CATSPFSPTSGNTIYF
TRBD2,NA,TRBV19,TRBJ2-2,TGTGCCAGTACCAGTAGCGGGCCCAACACCGGGGAGCTGTTTTTT,CASTSSGPNTGELFF
TRBD1,NA,TRBV25-1,TRBJ2-7,TGTGCCAGCAGGGGACAGGGAATTCCCGAGCAGTACTTC,CASRGQGIPEQYF
TRBD1,NA,TRBV15,TRBJ2-2,TGTGCCACCAGCAGATCCGGGACAGGGGCCGGGGAGCTGTTTTTT,CATSRSGTGAGELFF
TRBD1,NA,TRBV5-1,TRBJ1-1,TGCGCCAGCAGCTTGGGGTGGGACAGGGATACTTTCTTT,CASSLGWDRDTFF
TRBD1,NA,TRBV18,TRBJ1-5,TGTGCCAGCTCGTACAGGGGGGAAAATCAGCCCCAGCATTTT,CASSYRGENQPQHF
TRBD1,NA,TRBV28,TRBJ2-1,TGTGCCAGCAGTCCTGGGACAGGGTGGTGGAATGAGCAGTTCTTC,CASSPGTGWWNEQFF
NA,many,TRBV28,TRBJ1-2,TGTGCCAGCAGTGATGCGCGTGACAGGAGTTACTATGGCTACACCTTC,CASSDARDRSYYGYTF
NA,NA,TRBV18,TRBJ1-2,TGTGCCAGCTCACCATTCGGCGTCAGGGGTGACTATGGCTACACCTTC,CASSPFGVRGDYGYTF
NA,few,TRBV29-1,TRBJ2-3,TGCAGCGTCCGACCAGGGTTTGGGACAGATACGCAGTATTTT,CSVRPGFGTDTQYF
NA,NA,TRBV7-2,TRBJ1-5,TGTGCCAGCAGCTTAGCGGGTCCGGTAGGCAATCAGCCCCAGCATTTT,CASSLAGPVGNQPQHF
NA,NA,TRBV5-8,TRBJ2-7,TGTGCCAGCAGCTCTCCCCCGGGGGAGCAGTACTTC,CASSSPPGEQYF
TRBD1,NA,TRBV30,TRBJ1-5,TGTGCCTGGAGTGTAGGACAGGGAGGGTATCAGCCCCAGCATTTT,CAWSVGQGGYQPQHF
TRBD1,many,TRBV11-3,TRBJ1-1,TGTGCCAGCAGCTTAGAACAGGGGACTGAAGCTTTCTTT,CASSLEQGTEAFF
NA,NA,TRBV19,TRBJ1-1,TGTGCCAGTAGATGGAACACTGAAGCTTTCTTT,CASRWNTEAFF